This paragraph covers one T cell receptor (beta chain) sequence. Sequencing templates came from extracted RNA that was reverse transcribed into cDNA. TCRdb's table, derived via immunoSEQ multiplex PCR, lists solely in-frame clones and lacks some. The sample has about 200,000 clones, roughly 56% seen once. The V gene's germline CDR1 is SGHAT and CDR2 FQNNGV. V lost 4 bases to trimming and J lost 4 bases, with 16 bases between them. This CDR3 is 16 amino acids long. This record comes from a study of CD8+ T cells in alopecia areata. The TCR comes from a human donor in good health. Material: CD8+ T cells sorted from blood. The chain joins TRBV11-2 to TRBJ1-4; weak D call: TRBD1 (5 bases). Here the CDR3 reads CASSSTPGGVNEKLFF. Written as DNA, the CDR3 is TGTGCCAGCAGCTCAACCCCCGGAGGGGTTAATGAAAAACTGTTTTTT. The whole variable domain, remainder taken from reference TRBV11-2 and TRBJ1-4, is EAGVAQSPRYKIIEKRQSVAFWCNPISGHATLYWYQQILGQGPKLLIQFQNNGVVDDSQLPKDRFSAERLKGVDSTLKIQPAKLEDSAVYLCASSSTPGGVNEKLFFGSGTQLSVL.